These 9 T cell receptor beta chains were sequenced from one sample in a study of pediatric ulcerative colitis. Measured with immunoSEQ multiplex PCR; TCRdb has only the in-frame clones, and not every one. The table lists tens of thousands of clones, over 70% of them singletons. The sequenced sample consisted of blood. The receptors originated from a boy between 10 and 17 years old who was a control in a study of pediatric ulcerative colitis.

The rearrangement links TRBV4-1 to TRBJ2-2, with D uncertain. The germline CDR1 and CDR2 sequences are MGHRA and YSYEKL. CDR3 length: 15 residues. Trimming shortened V by 0 bases and J by 1 base, and 6 bases separated the two germline ends. CDR3 amino acids: CASSQDVRNTGELFF. The CDR3 coding sequence is TGCGCCAGCAGCCAAGATGTACGGAACACCGGGGAGCTGTTTTTT.

This chain connects TRBV2 to TRBJ2-1; 14 bases line up with TRBD2. V gave up 3 bases and J gave up 0 bases; unmatched junction bases: 4. Germline lookup yields CDR1 SNHLY and CDR2 FYNNEI. The CDR3 runs 18 residues. CDR3 coding DNA: TGTGCCAGCAGTGAGACTAGCGGGGGGGTAAACTCCTACAATGAGCAGTTCTTC. The encoded protein is CASSETSGGVNSYNEQFF. The full variable domain, completed using reference TRBV2 and TRBJ2-1, is EPEVTQTPSHQVTQMGQEVILRCVPISNHLYFYWYRQILGQKVEFLVSFYNNEISEKSEIFDDQFSVERPDGSNFTLKIRSTKLEDSAMYFCASSETSGGVNSYNEQFFGPGTRLTVL.

This clone is a singleton in its sample. The genes are TRBV15 and TRBJ2-7; 7 nucleotides match TRBD1. From germline, CDR1 is LNHNV and CDR2 YYDKDF (reference sequence). The CDR3 runs to 15 residues. The ends lost 4 bases at V and 5 bases at J; junction bases unmatched: 11. The CDR3 region is CATSTHRTGQDEQYF. DNA of the CDR3: TGTGCCACCAGCACCCACCGGACAGGTCAAGACGAGCAGTACTTC.

The chain links TRBV7-2 to TRBJ1-4, with D possibly TRBD1 on 5 matching bases. The CDR3 runs 14 residues. Trimming pared 3 bases from V and 8 bases from J, leaving 13 bases between. The germline V gene has CDR1 SGHTA and CDR2 FQGNSA. CDR3: CASSFDTRQEKLFF. The CDR3, as DNA: TGTGCCAGCAGCTTTGACACGCGACAGGAAAAACTGTTTTTT.

This clone has only a few counts. The chain joins TRBV28 to TRBJ1-5; D not certain. CDR3 length: 12 amino acids. In germline, CDR1 is MDHEN, CDR2 SYDVKM. Trimming took off 7 bases at V and 2 bases at J, with 6 bases between the two ends. CDR3 sequence: CASTGGNQPQHF. As DNA, the CDR3 is TGTGCCAGCACGGGTGGCAATCAGCCCCAGCATTTT.

This clone has only a few counts. V gene TRBV11-2 combines with J gene TRBJ1-5; 9 bases are shared with TRBD1. In germline, CDR1 is SGHAT, CDR2 FQNNGV. J lost 6 bases, V lost 5 bases, and 5 bases had no gene match. The length of the CDR3 is 14 residues. The CDR3, as DNA: TGTGCCAGCAGCCCGGACAGGGGCACTCAGCCCCAGCATTTT. Translated: CASSPDRGTQPQHF. The whole variable domain, remainder taken from reference TRBV11-2 and TRBJ1-5, is EAGVAQSPRYKIIEKRQSVAFWCNPISGHATLYWYQQILGQGPKLLIQFQNNGVVDDSQLPKDRFSAERLKGVDSTLKIQPAKLEDSAVYLCASSPDRGTQPQHFGDGTRLSIL.

J is TRBJ2-5 and V is TRBV6-5; 7 bases are a match to TRBD1. Germline V gene data show CDR1 as MNHEY and CDR2 as SVGAGI. This CDR3 has 15 amino acids. Unmatched junction bases numbered 12, after V lost 6 bases and J lost 5 bases. The CDR3 here is CASSPYRGTYETQYF. DNA for the CDR3: TGTGCCAGCAGCCCCTACAGGGGTACTTACGAGACCCAGTACTTC.

This chain links TRBV7-8 with TRBJ1-5, with TRBD1 matching over 7 bases. This CDR3 has 14 amino acids. Germline V gene sequence: CDR1 SGHVS, CDR2 FQNEAQ. V gave up 5 bases and J gave up 7 bases; unmatched junction bases: 8. The CDR3: CASSPWTGKQPQHF. In nucleotides, the CDR3 is TGTGCCAGCAGCCCCTGGACAGGAAAACAGCCCCAGCATTTT.

The CDR3 loop is CASSLLSGANVLTF. DNA for the CDR3: TGCGCCAGCAGCTTACTCTCTGGGGCCAACGTCCTGACTTTC. V gene TRBV5-1 combines with J gene TRBJ2-6; D gene uncertain. V lost 2 bases, J lost 0 bases, and 3 bases lay in between. The CDR3 is 14 amino acids. The germline V gene has CDR1 SGHRS and CDR2 YFSETQ.